Shown below are 9 T cell receptor beta chains from a single sample sequenced in a study of T cells in Graves' hyperthyroidism and ophthalmopathy. Authors of the study amplified TCR beta CDR3 regions from RNA transcripts. HTBI primers drove first-round RT-PCR of the TCR CDR3. TCRdb re-called the multiplex PCR reads through MiXCR, storing one row per CDR3 protein. The data hold 380,000 or so distinct CDR3 sequences, with roughly 13% observed a single time. Material: blood. The receptors come from a man aged 30 to 45 with Graves' hyperthyroidism that later progressed to Graves' ophthalmopathy.

At least ten counts were recorded for this clonotype. The chain recombines TRBV30 with TRBJ2-7, with TRBD2 identical over 10 bases. J was trimmed by 0 bases and V by 0 bases; bases with no gene match: 8. The CDR3 is made up of 17 amino acids. CDR1 and CDR2 from the germline V gene are GTSNPN and SVGIG (reference sequence). CDR3 sequence: CAWSVVAASGGSYEQYF. The CDR3 DNA is TGTGCCTGGAGTGTAGTAGCCGCTAGCGGGGGCTCCTACGAGCAGTACTTC.

At least ten counts were recorded for this clonotype. This chain connects TRBV28 to TRBJ1-5; 10 nucleotides line up with TRBD1. Looked up from germline, CDR1 is MDHEN and CDR2 is SYDVKM. The junction had 7 bases not matched to a gene; V was cut back by 5 bases and J by 6 bases. The CDR3 sequence is 15 residues long. As DNA, the CDR3 is TGTGCCAGCAGTACCGGGACAGGGGATAGTCAGCCCCAGCATTTT. It specifies CASSTGTGDSQPQHF.

The genes are TRBV29-1 and TRBJ2-5; 7 nucleotides line up with TRBD2. Trimming removed 7 bases from V and 1 base from J; junction bases left unmatched: 3. CDR1 and CDR2 from the germline V gene are SQVTM and ANQGSEA. The CDR3 length is 12 residues. The CDR3 DNA follows: TGCAGCGCCGCGGGGGTCCAAGAGACCCAGTACTTC. Protein product: CSAAGVQETQYF.

This clonotype has ten or more counts. V usage is TRBV19 and J usage is TRBJ1-1, with 7 bases that match TRBD1. The junction had 8 bases not matched to a gene; V was cut back by 6 bases and J by 1 base. The CDR3 has 15 residues. Germline V CDR1 and CDR2: LNHDA, SQIVND (reference sequence). The CDR3 sequence is CASRRLDRPNTEAFF. The CDR3, as DNA: TGTGCCAGTAGACGACTGGACAGGCCGAACACTGAAGCTTTCTTT.

This clonotype turned up a few times. This chain joins TRBV5-5 and TRBJ2-1; D is perhaps TRBD1 (6 bases). V lost 4 bases and J lost 6, with 17 bases in between. CDR1 and CDR2 (germline): SGHKS, YYEKEE (reference sequence). CDR3 length equals 15 residues. CDR3 DNA: TGTGCCAGCAGCCCTGGCCAGGGGAAGGGCAATGAGCAGTTCTTC. It specifies CASSPGQGKGNEQFF.

The chain joins TRBV11-3 to TRBJ2-3; 14 bases are a match to TRBD2. The length of the CDR3 is 14 residues. With V trimmed by 3 bases and J by 12 bases, 5 bases remained unmatched. CDR1 and CDR2 from the germline V gene are SGHNT and YENEEA. The CDR3: CASSFGLAGGIQYF. The CDR3 DNA reads TGTGCCAGCAGCTTTGGACTAGCGGGGGGTATTCAGTATTTT.

The CDR3 here is CASTWAGEYTDTQYF. The DNA of the CDR3 is TGCGCCAGCACCTGGGCGGGGGAGTACACAGATACGCAGTATTTT. This chain uses TRBV10-2 with TRBJ2-3; TRBD2 agrees at 7 bases. From germline, CDR1 is WSHSY and CDR2 SAAADI. Unmatched junction bases numbered 9, after V lost 7 bases and J lost 2 bases. The CDR3 is 15 residues long.

Ten or more counts support this clonotype. CDR3 protein: CASSLTGTPNTGELFF. The CDR3 region has the DNA TGCGCCAGCAGCCTGACCGGGACACCGAACACCGGGGAGCTGTTTTTT. The chain employs TRBV5-1 and TRBJ2-2, with TRBD1 as a possible D gene (6 bases). CDR1 SGHRS and CDR2 YFSETQ come from the germline V gene. The V and J ends lost 4 bases and 0 bases respectively, with 13 bases between them. The length of the CDR3 is 16 residues.

The chain uses TRBV28 and TRBJ2-5; 8 bases fit TRBD1. V shed 6 bases, J shed 2 bases, and the junction held 14 bases outside the gene matches. In germline, CDR1 is MDHEN, CDR2 SYDVKM. The CDR3 has 17 residues. The CDR3, as DNA: TGTGCCAGCAGCAAGACAGGGGCCCCCGCGTTACAAGAGACCCAGTACTTC. This codes for CASSKTGAPALQETQYF.